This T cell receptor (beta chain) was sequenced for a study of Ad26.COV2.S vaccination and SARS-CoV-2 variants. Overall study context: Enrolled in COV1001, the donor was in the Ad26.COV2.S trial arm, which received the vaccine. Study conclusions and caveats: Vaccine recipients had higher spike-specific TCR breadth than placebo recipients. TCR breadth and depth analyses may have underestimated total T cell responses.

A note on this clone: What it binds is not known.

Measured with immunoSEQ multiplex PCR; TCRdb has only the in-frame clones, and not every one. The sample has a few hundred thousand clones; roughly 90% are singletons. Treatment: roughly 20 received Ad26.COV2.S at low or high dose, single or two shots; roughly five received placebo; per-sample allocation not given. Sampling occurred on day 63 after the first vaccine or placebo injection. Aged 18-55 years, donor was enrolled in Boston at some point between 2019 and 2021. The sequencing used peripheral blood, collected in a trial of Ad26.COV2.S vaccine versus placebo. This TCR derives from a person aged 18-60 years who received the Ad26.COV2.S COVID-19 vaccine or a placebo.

CDR3 region: CASGISADYSNQPQHF. The CDR3 DNA reads TGTGCCAGCGGTATTTCGGCAGATTACAGCAATCAGCCCCAGCATTTT. This rearrangement joins TRBV28 to TRBJ1-5; D remains unclear. The V end was cut by 8 bases, the J end by 1 base, with 18 bases between. From germline, CDR1 is MDHEN and CDR2 SYDVKM. This CDR3 comprises 16 residues. The full variable domain, with the rest looked up from reference TRBV28 and TRBJ1-5, is DVKVTQSSRYLVKRTGEKVFLECVQDMDHENMFWYRQDPGLGLRLIYFSYDVKMKEKGDIPEGYSVSREKKERFSLILESASTNQTSMYLCASGISADYSNQPQHFGDGTRLSIL.